Following are 3 T cell receptor beta chains from one sample sequenced in a study of T-cell reconstitution after alpha-beta-depleted transplantation in children. Construction of the TCRbeta library involved unique molecular identifiers. TCRdb ran MiXCR on the PCR reads and lists one entry per CDR3 protein. The table records about a million distinct CDR3 sequences, about 29% of them present only once. This sample comprised PBMCs, mostly from graft donor cells, obtained 360 days after TCRalphabeta/CD19-depleted stem cell transplant. Source of these receptors: a boy younger than two who had a stem cell transplant for SCID, so the T cells may come from the graft donor.

The CDR3 protein is CASSLSLQALNTEAFF. The CDR3 region has the DNA TGTGCCAGCAGTTTATCCCTCCAGGCCTTGAACACTGAAGCTTTCTTT. The J gene is TRBJ1-1, the V gene TRBV27; D not resolved. Germline assignment: CDR1 MNHEY and CDR2 SMNVEV (reference sequence). The ends were cut back, 0 bases at V and 0 bases at J, with 11 bases in the middle. CDR3 size: 16 residues.

The J gene is TRBJ2-5, the V gene TRBV20-1, with 12 bases that match TRBD2. Germline V lookup: CDR1 DFQATT, CDR2 SNEGSKA (reference sequence). The junction had 11 bases not matched to a gene; V was cut back by 2 bases and J by 4 bases. CDR3 size: 17 residues. The CDR3 sequence: CSARNLGSSGGAETQYF. The CDR3 DNA is TGCAGTGCTAGAAATCTCGGTTCTAGCGGGGGGGCAGAGACCCAGTACTTC.

The gene calls are TRBV3-1 and TRBJ1-3, with D perhaps TRBD1 (6 bases). This CDR3 contains 15 residues. Germline V gene lookup returns CDR1 LGHDT and CDR2 YNNKEL (reference sequence). Trimming took off 4 bases at V and 5 bases at J, with 15 bases between the two ends. The chain's CDR3 is CASSPHNGQRNTIYF. CDR3 sequence (DNA): TGTGCCAGCAGCCCCCACAATGGACAGAGAAACACCATATATTTT.